This T cell receptor (beta chain) is drawn from a study of blood T cell repertoires in COVID-19. Looked up from germline, CDR1 is SGHRS and CDR2 is YFSETQ. The CDR3 length is 17 residues. The trim removed 3 bases at V and 0 bases at J, leaving 9 bases unmatched. TCRdb keeps only in-frame clones here, not all; method: immunoSEQ multiplex PCR. The data contain about 180,000 clones, roughly 90% of them singletons. The receptor was derived from a man over 45 with acute or convalescent COVID-19. The chain has TRBV5-1 and TRBJ1-3; 7 bases match TRBD1. Material: peripheral blood. In DNA, the CDR3 is TGCGCCAGCAGCTCAGAGACAGGGTACTTCTCTGGAAACACCATATATTTT. It specifies CASSSETGYFSGNTIYF.